These 21 T cell receptor beta chains were sequenced from one sample in a study of cytomegalovirus exposure and HLA in healthy donors. Repertoires were generated with immunoSEQ multiplex PCR, while TCRdb's copy carries only in-frame clones and drops some. The profile shows under 70,000 clones, around 88% of them singletons. Material: PBMCs. The receptors were sampled from a woman younger than 30 in good health and CMV-seronegative.

This sequence joins TRBV5-1 and TRBJ2-7; 10 bases match TRBD2. Germline V lookup: CDR1 SGHRS, CDR2 YFSETQ. Trimming cost V 5 bases and J 5 bases; bases outside gene matches: 13. The CDR3 runs 16 residues. The CDR3 is CASSLGLADGGHEQYF. In DNA form, the CDR3 reads TGCGCCAGCAGTCTAGGACTAGCGGACGGAGGCCACGAGCAGTACTTC.

V usage is TRBV10-3 and J usage is TRBJ2-3; 8 nucleotides match TRBD1. Germline loops: CDR1 ENHRY, CDR2 SYGVKD. J gave up 1 base and V 6 bases, and 6 bases lay outside the gene matches. The CDR3 is 15 residues long. The CDR3 protein is CAIREGQVRTDTQYF. The CDR3 DNA follows: TGTGCCATCAGGGAGGGACAGGTCCGCACAGATACGCAGTATTTT.

The chain has TRBV4-3 and TRBJ2-2; 10 bases align to TRBD1. The germline V gene encodes CDR1 LGHNA and CDR2 YSLEER. V lost 3 bases, J lost 5 bases, and 3 bases stayed unmatched. This CDR3 region has 15 residues. The chain's CDR3 is CASSHRTGGTGELFF. DNA for the CDR3: TGCGCCAGCAGCCATAGGACAGGGGGGACCGGGGAGCTGTTTTTT.

The chain employs TRBV5-1 and TRBJ2-1, with 15 nucleotides matching TRBD2. This CDR3 comprises 17 residues. The germline gives CDR1 SGHRS, CDR2 YFSETQ. V was pared by 0 bases and J by 4 bases, with 2 bases of the junction left unmatched. The chain's CDR3 is CASSLAGTSGRYNEQFF. CDR3 nucleotides: TGCGCCAGCAGCTTGGCAGGGACTAGCGGGAGGTACAATGAGCAGTTCTTC.

This clone has only one observation. This chain links TRBV7-9 with TRBJ1-1; TRBD1 is a possible D gene (6 bases). CDR3 length equals 17 residues. V shed 1 base and J shed 1 base, with 16 bases lying between them. The germline V gene has CDR1 SEHNR and CDR2 FQNEAQ (reference sequence). The CDR3 region is CASSLVRRGQGNTEAFF. CDR3 in DNA: TGTGCCAGCAGCTTAGTGAGGCGGGGGCAGGGGAACACTGAAGCTTTCTTT.

The chain employs TRBV6-7 and TRBJ1-4, with 9 bases fitting TRBD1. TRBV6-7 is known as an ORF, though its function is uncertain. Trimming took 8 bases from V and 8 from J; bases not matched to a gene: 12. This CDR3 is 15 amino acids long. CDR3 coding DNA: TGTGCCAGCCCCCTACAGGGGGCCATAGAAGAAAAACTGTTTTTT. Amino acids: CASPLQGAIEEKLFF.

The V call is TRBV11-2, the J call TRBJ2-7; a possible D gene is TRBD1 (6 bases). Germline V CDR1 and CDR2: SGHAT, FQNNGV. Trimming cost V 2 bases and J 2 bases, with 13 bases left between them. The CDR3 extends over 15 amino acids. The CDR3 reads CASSLQGFGTYEQYF. Written as DNA, the CDR3 is TGTGCCAGCAGCTTACAGGGGTTTGGGACCTACGAGCAGTACTTC.

This rearrangement joins TRBV4-1 to TRBJ1-6, with D unclear. The CDR3 totals 16 residues. Per germline, CDR1 MGHRA and CDR2 YSYEKL. V shed 1 base and J shed 10 bases, with 17 bases lying between them. The CDR3 DNA follows: TGCGCCAGCAGCCAAGTTTCGCGGTCGGCTGGGTCACCCCTCCACTTT. Amino acid sequence: CASSQVSRSAGSPLHF.

This clone was recorded once. V and J are TRBV2 and TRBJ1-5, with 7 bases matching TRBD1. CDR1 SNHLY and CDR2 FYNNEI come from the germline V gene. The CDR3 runs 13 residues. J lost 5 bases, V lost 3 bases, and 1 base had no gene match. CDR3 sequence (DNA): TGTGCCAGCAGTGATAGGGGGCATCAGCCCCAGCATTTT. This codes for CASSDRGHQPQHF. The variable domain in full, with the rest retrieved from reference TRBV2 and TRBJ1-5, is EPEVTQTPSHQVTQMGQEVILRCVPISNHLYFYWYRQILGQKVEFLVSFYNNEISEKSEIFDDQFSVERPDGSNFTLKIRSTKLEDSAMYFCASSDRGHQPQHFGDGTRLSIL.

V usage is TRBV12-5 and J usage is TRBJ1-3, with D possibly being TRBD1 (6 bases). Germline CDR1 and CDR2: LGHNT and FRNRAP. V was pared by 4 bases and J by 4 bases, with 29 bases between. The CDR3 is 20 amino acids. CDR3 loop: CASGSRTASGNHISGNTIYF. The CDR3 region has the DNA TGTGCTAGTGGTTCACGGACAGCCTCTGGAAACCACATATCAGGAAACACCATATATTTT.

This clone was counted a single time. The chain employs TRBV23-1 and TRBJ1-5; 11 bases map to TRBD1. TRBV23-1 is placed among ORFs of uncertain function. J was trimmed by 7 bases and V by 2 bases; bases with no gene match: 10. This CDR3 spans 17 amino acids. The CDR3 here is CASSQTYDGTGGQPQHF. DNA of the CDR3: TGCGCCAGCAGTCAAACCTATGACGGGACAGGGGGACAGCCCCAGCATTTT.

The chain carries TRBV30 and TRBJ1-6; D uncertain. The germline V gene encodes CDR1 GTSNPN and CDR2 SVGIG (reference sequence). This CDR3 region has 13 residues. Trimming took 0 bases from V and 5 from J, leaving 5 bases between them. The DNA for the CDR3 is TGTGCCTGGAGTGTCCGAGATAATTCACCCCTCCACTTT. It encodes CAWSVRDNSPLHF.

DNA of the CDR3: TGTGCCAGCAGCTTAGGGGACAGAAACTATGGCTACACCTTC. It is translated as CASSLGDRNYGYTF. The genes are TRBV7-8 and TRBJ1-2; 7 positions agree with TRBD1. This CDR3 contains 14 residues. CDR1 is SGHVS and CDR2 is FQNEAQ in the germline V gene. With V trimmed by 1 base and J by 2 bases, 1 base remained unmatched. The entire variable domain, with the rest obtained from reference TRBV7-8 and TRBJ1-2, is as follows: GAGVSQSPRYKVAKRGQDVALRCDPISGHVSLFWYQQALGQGPEFLTYFQNEAQLDKSGLPSDRFFAERPEGSVSTLKIQRTQQEDSAVYLCASSLGDRNYGYTFGSGTRLTVV.

V usage is TRBV2 and J usage is TRBJ1-2; TRBD1 matches 11 bases. This CDR3 is 13 amino acids long. Germline assignment: CDR1 SNHLY and CDR2 FYNNEI. The V gene end was trimmed by 6 bases and the J gene end by 8 bases; junction bases not matched to a gene: 5. DNA for the CDR3: TGTGCCAGCAGCGCGGACAGGGGGCAAGGCTACACCTTC. This gives the protein CASSADRGQGYTF.

This chain connects TRBV27 to TRBJ2-7, with 8 positions matching TRBD2. This CDR3 has 14 amino acids. Per germline, CDR1 MNHEY and CDR2 SMNVEV (reference sequence). The J segment lost 3 bases and the V segment lost 6 bases, leaving 7 bases of the junction unmatched. CDR3 residues: CASSFSGILYEQYF. In nucleotides, the CDR3 is TGTGCCAGCAGCTTTAGCGGGATACTCTACGAGCAGTACTTC.

The chain joins TRBV7-6 to TRBJ2-5, with 9 bases matching TRBD2. CDR1 and CDR2 from the germline V gene are SGHVS and FNYEAQ. The V and J ends lost 5 bases and 5 bases, in that order; junction bases with no gene match: 24. The CDR3 loop spans 20 amino acids. The CDR3 sequence is CASSPRHPGGSGGREETQYF. In DNA, the CDR3 is TGTGCCAGCAGCCCTCGACACCCGGGGGGTAGCGGGGGTAGGGAGGAGACCCAGTACTTC.

The chain is built from TRBV11-3 and TRBJ2-3, with D unresolved. The CDR3 runs to 12 residues. The germline CDR1 and CDR2 sequences are SGHNT and YENEEA. Trimming cost V 5 bases and J 7 bases, with 10 bases left between them. The CDR3 region is CASSNAGYTQYF. CDR3 nucleotides: TGTGCCAGCAGCAACGCCGGGTATACGCAGTATTTT. Together with reference TRBV11-3 and TRBJ2-3, the CDR3 gives the full variable domain: EAGVVQSPRYKIIEKKQPVAFWCNPISGHNTLYWYLQNLGQGPELLIRYENEEAVDDSQLPKDRFSAERLKGVDSTLKIQPAELGDSAVYLCASSNAGYTQYFGPGTRLTVL.

The V call is TRBV29-1, the J call TRBJ2-5; 8 bases match TRBD1. The CDR3 is 12 amino acids. Germline V gives CDR1 SQVTM, CDR2 ANQGSEA. V was pared by 6 bases and J by 4 bases, with 4 bases of the junction left unmatched. CDR3 residues: CSVGTGGETQYF. The CDR3, as DNA: TGCAGCGTAGGTACAGGGGGAGAGACCCAGTACTTC.

V usage is TRBV10-3 and J usage is TRBJ1-2, with a possible D match to TRBD1 (5 bases). Germline lookup yields CDR1 ENHRY and CDR2 SYGVKD. V was shortened by 4 bases and J by 0 bases, with 21 bases between the two germline ends. The CDR3 has 18 residues. CDR3 DNA: TGTGCCATCAGTGTCGATCTGGGGGGGAAGAATTCTAACTATGGCTACACCTTC. This codes for CAISVDLGGKNSNYGYTF.

This sequence joins TRBV9 and TRBJ2-3; D not certain. CDR3 length: 17 residues. The V end was cut by 4 bases, the J end by 3 bases, with 21 bases between. Germline V gene sequence: CDR1 SGDLS, CDR2 YYNGEE. The CDR3 region is CASSPTLPGEQTDTQYF. CDR3 coding DNA: TGTGCCAGCAGCCCCACTTTACCCGGAGAGCAGACAGATACGCAGTATTTT.

To note about this clone: The sample has other DNA sequences that encode this CDR3 too. The CDR3 here is CASSLGLAGVETQYF. The CDR3 DNA sequence: TGTGCCAGCAGCTTAGGGCTAGCGGGAGTTGAGACCCAGTACTTC. The V gene is TRBV7-3, the J gene TRBJ2-5; TRBD2 agrees at 10 bases. V lost 2 bases to trimming and J lost 5 bases; unmatched junction nucleotides: 5. CDR3 length: 15 amino acids. Germline CDR1 SGHTA, CDR2 FQGTGA.